This T cell receptor beta chain is drawn from a study of T cell repertoires in cytomegalovirus infection. Across the study: Shared public TCR beta signatures pointed to both CMV infection and a matching HLA type.

Study-wide findings and caveats: Using cumulative public TCR beta family frequency, the authors identified those who carried CMV together with the relevant HLA.

This clonotype was seen ten or more times. Antigen: not known. One entry per CDR3 protein, called by TCRdb with MiXCR from the reads. Of 300,000 or so distinct CDR3 sequences listed, 9.6% are singletons. The CDR3 is made up of 14 amino acids. V was cut by 1 base and J by 7 bases, with 8 bases left in between. Germline lookup yields CDR1 LNHDA and CDR2 SQIVND (reference sequence). This TCR was sampled from a human donor in good health (CMV status not recorded). Some clones in this sample may be carry-over from other donors' samples. Material: PBMCs. The J gene is TRBJ1-6, the V gene TRBV19; tentative D call: TRBD1 (5 bases). CDR3 loop: CASSIVGGNSPLHF. CDR3 nucleotides: TGTGCCAGTAGTATAGTTGGGGGAAATTCACCCCTCCACTTT.